The 27 T cell receptor beta chains listed next were all sequenced from one sample in a study of molecular identifiers for immune sequencing clone quantification. TCRdb recomputed calls from the PCR reads with MiXCR, one row per CDR3 protein. There are about 640,000 distinct CDR3 sequences in the sample; just under 20% occur only once, and roughly 0.9% lies in the top ten. The source material was naive CD8+ T cells from blood, with Jurkat cell RNA spiked in. Subset defined: FACS-sorted CD8+CD4-CCR7+CD45RA+ naive T cells. Receptor source: a human donor in good health. Some libraries in this study had Jurkat cell RNA spiked in.

Many counts were recorded for this clonotype. The chain combines TRBV4-3 with TRBJ2-7, with D perhaps assigned TRBD1 or TRBD2 (5 bases each). Per the germline V gene, CDR1 is LGHNA and CDR2 is YSLEER. V was trimmed by 0 bases and J by 0 bases, leaving 15 bases between them. The CDR3 is made up of 17 amino acids. The CDR3 bases are TGCGCCAGCAGCCAAGATAGGTCCGGGGCAAGCTCCTACGAGCAGTACTTC. It codes for CASSQDRSGASSYEQYF.

In its sample, this clonotype was seen a few times. The chain couples TRBV19 to TRBJ2-7; perhaps TRBD2 as D (6 bases). The V end lost 5 bases, the J end lost 7 bases, and 21 bases lay between the germline ends. Germline V CDR1 and CDR2: LNHDA, SQIVND (reference sequence). CDR3 length equals 15 residues. CDR3: CASSESLAGSWEQYF. In nucleotides, the CDR3 is TGTGCCAGTAGTGAAAGTCTCGCGGGGAGTTGGGAGCAGTACTTC.

This chain connects TRBV24-1 to TRBJ2-3; D is unclear. V gave up 4 bases and J gave up 1 base, with 17 bases separating them. The CDR3 is 17 residues long. Germline lookup yields CDR1 KGHDR and CDR2 SFDVKD. This chain's CDR3 is CATSDRISGQGTDTQYF. The DNA of the CDR3 is TGTGCCACCAGTGACCGCATTTCTGGTCAGGGCACAGATACGCAGTATTTT.

Many counts were recorded for this clonotype. The V gene is TRBV7-3, the J gene TRBJ2-3; D possibly corresponds to TRBD1 (6 bases). The CDR3 is 14 amino acids. Trimming stripped 4 bases from V and 4 bases from J, with 12 bases between. Germline CDR1 is SGHTA and CDR2 is FQGTGA. In DNA form, the CDR3 reads TGTGCCAGCAGCTCTGGGGGCGCCGCAGATACGCAGTATTTT. Translated: CASSSGGAADTQYF. Looking up the rest from reference TRBV7-3 and TRBJ2-3 gives the full variable domain: GAGVSQTPSNKVTEKGKYVELRCDPISGHTALYWYRQSLGQGPEFLIYFQGTGAADDSGLPNDRFFAVRPEGSVSTLKIQRTERGDSAVYLCASSSGGAADTQYFGPGTRLTVL.

This clonotype appeared a single time. This sequence may be a read error, since a much larger clone differs from it by one base. V gene TRBV6-2 or TRBV6-3 combines with J gene TRBJ2-7; 15 bases are shared with TRBD2. The CDR3 totals 18 residues. Per germline, CDR1 MNHEY and CDR2 SVGEGT. V was pared by 2 bases and J by 4 bases, with 9 bases of the junction left unmatched. CDR3 protein: CASSYAGTSGGPGYEQYF. The CDR3 DNA sequence: TGTGCCAGCAGTTACGCCGGGACTAGCGGGGGGCCAGGATACGAGCAGTACTTC.

The rearrangement joins TRBV5-6 to TRBJ1-2; D gene ambiguous. The germline V and J ends were trimmed by 0 bases and 3 bases, with 15 bases remaining between them. Germline-derived CDR1 and CDR2 are SGHDT and YYEEEE. The CDR3 runs 16 residues. The CDR3 coding sequence is TGTGCCAGCAGCTTGGTTACCTTCCAACAAGACTATGGCTACACCTTC. Translation: CASSLVTFQQDYGYTF.

In this sample, this clonotype turned up a few times. This sequence joins TRBV28 and TRBJ2-1, with TRBD2 matching over 8 bases. V trimming: 5 bases; J trimming: 4 bases; junction bases outside the gene matches: 13. Germline V lookup: CDR1 MDHEN, CDR2 SYDVKM. This CDR3 is built from 17 residues. CDR3: CASSAGGAGGSYNEQFF. CDR3 coding DNA: TGTGCCAGCAGTGCGGGCGGGGCGGGAGGTTCGTACAATGAGCAGTTCTTC.

This clonotype has at least ten counts. In DNA, the CDR3 is TGCGCCAGCAGCCCCCTTGGGGGACTAGCTGCGCATACGCAGTATTTT. Its protein is CASSPLGGLAAHTQYF. This chain joins TRBV4-1 and TRBJ2-3, with TRBD2 matching 9 bases. CDR3 length: 16 residues. After removal of 4 bases from V and 7 bases from J, the junction contained 12 bases not matched to a gene. CDR1 and CDR2 from the germline V gene are MGHRA and YSYEKL.

This clonotype was observed a few times. This CDR3 is CASSPDQRANEKLFF. The CDR3 nucleotides are TGCGCCAGCAGCCCCGACCAACGGGCTAATGAAAAACTGTTTTTT. J is TRBJ1-4 and V is TRBV4-3; D gene unclear. CDR1 LGHNA and CDR2 YSLEER come from the germline V gene. The CDR3 has 15 residues. Trimming removed 4 bases from V and 3 bases from J, with 12 bases in between.

Notes on this clonotype: This may be a read error, as it is one base from a much larger clone. The V call is TRBV25-1, the J call TRBJ2-2; a possible D gene is TRBD1 (5 bases). CDR1 and CDR2 from the germline V gene are MGHDK and SYGVNS. The germline V and J ends were trimmed by 1 base and 10 bases, with 13 bases remaining between them. The CDR3 consists of 14 residues. CDR3 loop: CASSEWGAPVELFF. The CDR3, as DNA: TGTGCCAGCAGTGAATGGGGCGCACCCGTGGAGCTGTTTTTT. The full variable domain, completed using reference TRBV25-1 and TRBJ2-2, is EADIYQTPRYLVIGTGKKITLECSQTMGHDKMYWYQQDPGMELHLIHYSYGVNSTEKGDLSSESTVSRIRTEHFPLTLESARPSHTSQYLCASSEWGAPVELFFGEGSRLTVL.

The genes are TRBV11-2 and TRBJ2-1; D is uncertain. V lost 3 bases and J lost 2, with 11 bases in between. The CDR3 is 15 residues long. The germline V gene encodes CDR1 SGHAT and CDR2 FQNNGV. The CDR3 reads CASSFAARPYNEQFF. CDR3 coding DNA: TGTGCCAGCAGCTTCGCAGCAAGGCCCTACAATGAGCAGTTCTTC.

This clonotype appeared many times. The J gene is TRBJ2-5, the V gene TRBV5-5, with TRBD1 matching 7 bases. After removal of 5 bases from V and 4 bases from J, the junction contained 5 bases not matched to a gene. Germline lookup yields CDR1 SGHKS and CDR2 YYEKEE (reference sequence). This CDR3 is built from 13 residues. CDR3 in DNA: TGTGCCAGCAGTCGGACAGGCGGAGAGACCCAGTACTTC. Residues: CASSRTGGETQYF.

This clonotype was recorded a few times. The chain recombines TRBV11-2 with TRBJ1-6; D is possibly TRBD1 (5 bases). Between the trimmed V and J ends, which lost 1 base and 8 bases, there was a span of 12 bases. The CDR3 loop spans 15 amino acids. CDR1 and CDR2 from the germline V gene are SGHAT and FQNNGV. The CDR3 DNA reads TGTGCCAGCAGCTTAGTAGTCAGGGTTGATTCACCCCTCCACTTT. It encodes CASSLVVRVDSPLHF.

This clonotype was picked up a small number of times. The chain joins TRBV30 to TRBJ2-1, with TRBD2 matching over 7 bases. The CDR3 has 16 amino acids. CDR1 is GTSNPN, CDR2 SVGIG, per germline (reference sequence). J gave up 0 bases and V 5 bases, and 10 bases lay outside the gene matches. In DNA, the CDR3 is TGTGCCTGGTACAGCGGGGATGGGGCCTCCTACAATGAGCAGTTCTTC. This encodes CAWYSGDGASYNEQFF.

Note on this clonotype: A read error may account for a junction end that differs from germline. V usage is TRBV5-6 and J usage is TRBJ2-5; tentative D call: TRBD1 (5 bases). Germline CDR1 SGHDT, CDR2 YYEEEE. The CDR3 spans 14 residues. CDR3 sequence (DNA): TGTGCCAGCAGCTTGACAGGATTTGAGGAGACCCATTACTTC. Amino acids: CASSLTGFEETHYF.

This clonotype was picked up many times. V gene TRBV20-1 combines with J gene TRBJ1-5; D is possibly TRBD1 (6 bases). The CDR3 has 16 amino acids. V lost 2 bases and J 2 bases, leaving 16 bases between the germline ends. Germline CDR1 is DFQATT and CDR2 is SNEGSKA (reference sequence). CDR3 in DNA: TGCAGTGCTAGAATTACTAGTACAGGGCGCAATCAGCCCCAGCATTTT. Protein sequence: CSARITSTGRNQPQHF.

This clonotype was picked up a small number of times. The rearrangement joins TRBV7-9 to TRBJ2-1, with D unclear. V was cut by 2 bases and J by 8 bases, with 13 bases left in between. The V gene's germline CDR1 is SEHNR and CDR2 FQNEAQ (reference sequence). The CDR3 spans 14 residues. CDR3 coding DNA: TGTGCCAGCAGCTTATCTTTTGGTGGGGATGAGCAGTTCTTC. Translating gives CASSLSFGGDEQFF.

This clonotype was seen only a few times. This chain connects TRBV14 to TRBJ2-2; the match to TRBD2 covers 14 bases. The CDR3 sequence is 18 residues long. Looked up from germline, CDR1 is SGHDN and CDR2 is FVKESK. Germline trimming cut 1 base from V and 5 bases from J; bases unmatched to any gene: 6. The CDR3 sequence: CASSQGLAGGSPTGELFF. The CDR3, as DNA: TGTGCCAGCAGCCAAGGACTAGCGGGAGGGTCCCCGACCGGGGAGCTGTTTTTT.

This clonotype has a count of ten or more. This chain connects TRBV6-1 to TRBJ1-3; maybe TRBD1 (5 bases). This CDR3 has 18 residues. Trimming took off 0 bases at V and 0 bases at J, with 15 bases between the two ends. The germline V gene encodes CDR1 MNHNS and CDR2 SASEGT. In DNA form, the CDR3 reads TGTGCCAGCAGTGAAGCGCCGGGGACCTCTTACTCTGGAAACACCATATATTTT. Its translation is CASSEAPGTSYSGNTIYF.

The table lists this clonotype with many counts. CDR3 sequence: CATTTRTGGESPLHF. The CDR3 DNA sequence: TGTGCCACCACAACCCGGACAGGGGGAGAATCACCCCTCCACTTT. The chain combines TRBV5-4 with TRBJ1-6; 10 bases map to TRBD1. This CDR3 is 15 amino acids long. The J segment lost 10 bases and the V segment lost 9 bases, leaving 13 bases of the junction unmatched. Germline-derived CDR1 and CDR2 are SGHNT and YYREEE (reference sequence).

The rearrangement links TRBV27 to TRBJ2-5; D is tentatively TRBD1 or TRBD2 (6 bases each). Germline lookup yields CDR1 MNHEY and CDR2 SMNVEV (reference sequence). Deletions cut 2 bases from V and 5 bases from J, with 15 bases between. The CDR3 spans 15 residues. The CDR3: CASSLLGGRSETQYF. CDR3 sequence (DNA): TGTGCCAGCAGTTTACTGGGGGGCCGTTCGGAGACCCAGTACTTC.

This clonotype appeared a few times. The V gene is TRBV15, the J gene TRBJ2-7, with D tentatively TRBD1 (7 bases). This CDR3 has 15 amino acids. Trimming removed 6 bases from V and 2 bases from J, with 17 bases in between. The germline gives CDR1 LNHNV, CDR2 YYDKDF (reference sequence). CDR3 DNA sequence: TGTGCCACCAGTAAAGGGGGCGGGATTACCTACGAGCAGTACTTC. This encodes CATSKGGGITYEQYF.

This clonotype was picked up a small number of times. The chain recombines TRBV6-1 with TRBJ2-3; the match to TRBD2 covers 7 bases. The CDR3 is made up of 17 amino acids. J lost 0 bases, V lost 1 base, and 7 bases had no gene match. Germline V lookup: CDR1 MNHNS, CDR2 SASEGT. DNA of the CDR3: TGTGCCAGCAGTGAAGGCAAGGGCGGGGGTAGCACAGATACGCAGTATTTT. Amino acids: CASSEGKGGGSTDTQYF.

With regard to this clonotype: The junction shows a germline mismatch at one end, possibly a read error. Here the CDR3 reads CASGLAYNRGYYEQYF. The CDR3 region has the DNA TGTGCCAGCGGCTTAGCCTACAACAGAGGATATTACGAGCAGTACTTC. The V gene is TRBV11-2, the J gene TRBJ2-7; the D is unclear. CDR3 length: 16 residues. Germline assignment: CDR1 SGHAT and CDR2 FQNNGV.

In this sample, this clonotype turned up a few times. This chain uses TRBV7-9 with TRBJ1-1, with 9 bases that match TRBD1. The CDR3 contains 16 residues. CDR1 SEHNR and CDR2 FQNEAQ come from the germline V gene (reference sequence). The trim removed 6 bases at V and 4 bases at J, leaving 12 bases unmatched. CDR3 in DNA: TGTGCCAGCAGATCCCCAGGGGGACAGGGCCCCACTGAAGCTTTCTTT. It codes for CASRSPGGQGPTEAFF. Supplemented by reference TRBV7-9 and TRBJ1-1, the full variable domain reads DTGVSQNPRHKITKRGQNVTFRCDPISEHNRLYWYRQTLGQGPEFLTYFQNEAQLEKSRLLSDRFSAERPKGSFSTLEIQRTEQGDSAMYLCASRSPGGQGPTEAFFGQGTRLTVV.

In DNA, the CDR3 is TGTGCCAGTAGTGTAGGTTACGGGACTTCAACCTACGAGCAGTACTTC. Translated, it gives CASSVGYGTSTYEQYF. This sequence joins TRBV19 and TRBJ2-7, with D maybe TRBD2 (6 bases). Germline V gene sequence: CDR1 LNHDA, CDR2 SQIVND (reference sequence). The CDR3 consists of 16 residues. The V end was cut by 5 bases, the J end by 2 bases, with 19 bases between. The complete variable domain, with remaining parts taken from reference TRBV19 and TRBJ2-7, reads DGGITQSPKYLFRKEGQNVTLSCEQNLNHDAMYWYRQDPGQGLRLIYYSQIVNDFQKGDIAEGYSVSREKKESFPLTVTSAQKNPTAFYLCASSVGYGTSTYEQYFGPGTRLTVT.

The chain uses TRBV7-3 and TRBJ2-1; D could derive from TRBD1 or TRBD2 (5 bases each). Germline assignment: CDR1 SGHTA and CDR2 FQGTGA. V was pared by 5 bases and J by 10 bases, with 24 bases between. The CDR3 spans 16 residues. The CDR3 DNA reads TGTGCCAGCAGCCCCCTAGCAGGTTCGTTTTCAGGGGAGCAGTTCTTC. It is translated as CASSPLAGSFSGEQFF.